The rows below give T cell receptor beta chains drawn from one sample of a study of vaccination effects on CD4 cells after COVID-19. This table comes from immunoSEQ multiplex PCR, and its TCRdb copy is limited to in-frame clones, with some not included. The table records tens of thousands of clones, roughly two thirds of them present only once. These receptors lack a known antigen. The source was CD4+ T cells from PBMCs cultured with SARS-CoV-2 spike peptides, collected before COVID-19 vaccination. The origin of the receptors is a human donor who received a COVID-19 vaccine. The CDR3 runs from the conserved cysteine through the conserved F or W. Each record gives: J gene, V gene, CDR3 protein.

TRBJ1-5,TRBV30,CAWSHKGYQPQHF
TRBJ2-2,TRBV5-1,CASSLDADRGTGELFF
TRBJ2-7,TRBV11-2,CASSRSGQGAYEQYF
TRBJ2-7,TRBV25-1,CASTAQARHEQYF
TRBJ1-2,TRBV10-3,CAISKGSANYGYTF
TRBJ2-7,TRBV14,CASSQDRIEQYF
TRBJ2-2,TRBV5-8,CASSPGQTNTGELFF
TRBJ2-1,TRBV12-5,CASGFVGNEQFF
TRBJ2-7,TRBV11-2,CASSLGVTGEQYF
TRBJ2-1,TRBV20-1,CSASRYNEQFF
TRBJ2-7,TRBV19,CASSIVAGWEQYF
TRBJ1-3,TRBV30,CAWEGLAGNTIYF
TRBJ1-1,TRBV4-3,CASSQVRGRNTEAFF
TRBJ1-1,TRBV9,CASSVVSRSEAFF
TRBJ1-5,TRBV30,CAWSRNTGFSHQPQHF
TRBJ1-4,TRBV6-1,CASSEHWRSNEKLFF
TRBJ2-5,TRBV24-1,CATSGGPGGSSEETQYF
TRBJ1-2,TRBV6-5,CASSLDSSYGYTF
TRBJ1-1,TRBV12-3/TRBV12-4,CASSVRANTEAFF
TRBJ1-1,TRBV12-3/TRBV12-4,CASGLQTGGEAFF
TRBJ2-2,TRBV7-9,CASSLTLGELFF
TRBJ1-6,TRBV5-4,CASSPDRVNSPLHF
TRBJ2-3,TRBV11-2,CASSRRMTVTTDTQYF
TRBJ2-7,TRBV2,CASSHGTSSHEQYF
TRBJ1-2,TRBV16,CASSQSKRGQGHGYTF
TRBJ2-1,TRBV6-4,CASTLEAGIAYNEQFF
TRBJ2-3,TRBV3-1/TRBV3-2,CASRPTSGGVDTQYF
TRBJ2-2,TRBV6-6,CATSGGRDTGELFF
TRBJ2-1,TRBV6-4,CASSSGSYNEQFF
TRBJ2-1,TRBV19,CASSIVYANEQFF
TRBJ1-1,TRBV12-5,CASGLVLVVGANTEAFF
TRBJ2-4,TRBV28,CASSSAADKAKNIQYF
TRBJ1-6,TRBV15,CATTSGGRDSPLHF
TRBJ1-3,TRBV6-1,CASSEVLGSSGNTIYF
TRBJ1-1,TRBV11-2,CASSLDAGMNTEAFF
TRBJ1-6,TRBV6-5,CASRPRTGFPPLHF
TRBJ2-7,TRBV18,CASSPEKAGPDYEQYF
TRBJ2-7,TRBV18,CASSPPKGAPGEQYF
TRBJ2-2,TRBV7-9,CASSLGGGGNTGELFF
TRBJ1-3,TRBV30,CAWSQSRSSSGNTIYF
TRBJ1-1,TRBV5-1,CASSRQTMNTEAFF
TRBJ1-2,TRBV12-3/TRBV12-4,CASSFRQATGYTF
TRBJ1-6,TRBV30,CAWSQEGGLESPLHF
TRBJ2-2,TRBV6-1,CASSYFGYSGELFF
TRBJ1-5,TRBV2,CASSFGRGGYSNQPQHF
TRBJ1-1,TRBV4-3,CASSPGGQGGVAFF
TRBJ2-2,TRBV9,CASSVDWTGNTGELFF
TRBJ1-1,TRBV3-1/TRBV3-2,CASRPVEGPNTEAFF
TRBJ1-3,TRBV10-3,CAIRDRVGSGNTIYF
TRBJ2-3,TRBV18,CASSKRGSTDTQYF
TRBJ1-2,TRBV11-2,CASSPQGASYGYTF
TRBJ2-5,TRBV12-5,CASAPRDSFWETQYF
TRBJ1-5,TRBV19,CASSITGSNQPQHF
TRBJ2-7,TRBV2,CASRRGTGWLEQYF
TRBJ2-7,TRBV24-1,CATSDARSRPTGDFYEQYF